The present entry profiles one T cell receptor beta chain with its context. These data originate in a study of OX40 agonist ivuxolimab in advanced cancers. The assay was immunoSEQ multiplex PCR, and TCRdb's table has in-frame clones only and misses some. The sample holds tens of thousands of clones, 94% seen once. Sequenced material: CD4+ or CD8+ T cells sorted from blood, taken in a trial of the OX40 agonist ivuxolimab. This sequence was found in an adult with an advanced solid tumor such as melanoma, head and neck, liver or kidney cancer.

CDR3 in DNA: TGTGCCAGCAGCTTAACAGGGGGCTTGGAGACCCAGTACTTC. Translated: CASSLTGGLETQYF. The chain couples TRBV7-3 to TRBJ2-5, with 7 bases fitting TRBD1. This CDR3 comprises 14 residues. Trimming removed 0 bases from V and 5 bases from J; junction bases left unmatched: 3. Germline values: CDR1 SGHTA, CDR2 FQGTGA. The whole variable domain, filled in from reference TRBV7-3 and TRBJ2-5, reads GAGVSQTPSNKVTEKGKYVELRCDPISGHTALYWYRQSLGQGPEFLIYFQGTGAADDSGLPNDRFFAVRPEGSVSTLKIQRTERGDSAVYLCASSLTGGLETQYFGPGTRLLVL.